Below, 3 T cell receptor beta chains from the same sample are listed, as sequenced in a study of regulatory T cells in long-lasting Graves disease. Combining iRepertoire HTBI primers with Arm-PCR of CDR3 regions, the authors built TCR beta libraries. TCRdb recomputed calls from the multiplex PCR reads with MiXCR, one row per CDR3 protein. The sample yields approximately 560,000 distinct CDR3 sequences, roughly a sixth seen once. Time point reported: newly diagnosed GD, antithyroid drugs for less than 3 months. From RNA extracted from PBMCs, the TCR library was made. These records were also assigned to another study, of T cells in Graves' hyperthyroidism and ophthalmopathy.

This specimen was peripheral blood mononuclear cells (PBMCs), taken at new diagnosis, from a patient treated with antithyroid drugs. All receptors derive from a man between 18 and 29 years old with Graves disease.

Of note for this clonotype: Possible read error: a much larger clone is one base away. This CDR3 is CASSSETSSRNEQFF. The CDR3 DNA sequence: TGTGCCAGCAGCTCCGAGACTAGCTCTCGGAATGAGCAGTTCTTC. The chain links TRBV11-2 to TRBJ2-1; TRBD2 agrees at 7 bases. The CDR3 length is 15 residues. CDR1 is SGHAT and CDR2 is FQNNGV in the germline V gene. The V gene end was trimmed by 4 bases and the J gene end by 7 bases; junction bases not matched to a gene: 10.

This clonotype was counted at least ten times. V and J are TRBV28 and TRBJ2-2; D is ambiguous. The CDR3 has 11 amino acids. Germline loops: CDR1 MDHEN, CDR2 SYDVKM. Trimming removed 8 bases from V and 6 bases from J, with 7 bases in between. CDR3 nucleotides: TGTGCCAGCTCACCACCCGGGGAGCTGTTTTTT. Translated, it gives CASSPPGELFF.

The chain has TRBV5-5 and TRBJ2-1; a weak D match, TRBD2 (5 bases). Germline CDR1 SGHKS, CDR2 YYEKEE (reference sequence). The CDR3 consists of 17 residues. Trimming pared 0 bases from V and 6 bases from J, leaving 19 bases between. This CDR3 reads CASSLGEMRLAGNEQFF. CDR3 sequence (DNA): TGTGCCAGCAGCTTGGGTGAGATGCGGCTAGCTGGCAATGAGCAGTTCTTC.